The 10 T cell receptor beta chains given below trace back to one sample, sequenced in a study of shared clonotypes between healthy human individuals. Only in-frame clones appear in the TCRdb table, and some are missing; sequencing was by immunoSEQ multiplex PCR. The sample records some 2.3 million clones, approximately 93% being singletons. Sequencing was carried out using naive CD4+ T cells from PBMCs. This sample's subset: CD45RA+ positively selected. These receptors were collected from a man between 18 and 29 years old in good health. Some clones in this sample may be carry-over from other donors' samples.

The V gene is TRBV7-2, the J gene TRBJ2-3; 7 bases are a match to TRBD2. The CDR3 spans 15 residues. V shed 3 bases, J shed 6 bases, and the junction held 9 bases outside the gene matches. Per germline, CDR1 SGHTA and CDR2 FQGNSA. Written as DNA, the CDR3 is TGTGCCAGCAGCTTCCGGACTAGTGGGGTGGATACGCAGTATTTT. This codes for CASSFRTSGVDTQYF.

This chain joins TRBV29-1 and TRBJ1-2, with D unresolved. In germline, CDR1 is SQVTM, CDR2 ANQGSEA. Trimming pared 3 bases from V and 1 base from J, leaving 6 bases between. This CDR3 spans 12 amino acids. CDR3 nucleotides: TGCAGCGTTGATCACAGTAACTATGGCTACACCTTC. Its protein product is CSVDHSNYGYTF. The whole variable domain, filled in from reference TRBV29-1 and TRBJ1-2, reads SAVISQKPSRDICQRGTSLTIQCQVDSQVTMMFWYRQQPGQSLTLIATANQGSEATYESGFVIDKFPISRPNLTFSTLTVSNMSPEDSSIYLCSVDHSNYGYTFGSGTRLTVV.

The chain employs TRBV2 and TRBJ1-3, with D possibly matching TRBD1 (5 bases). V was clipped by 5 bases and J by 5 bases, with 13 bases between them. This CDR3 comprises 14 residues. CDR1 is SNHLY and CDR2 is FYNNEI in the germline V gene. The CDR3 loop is CASSRGDSRNTIYF. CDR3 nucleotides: TGTGCCAGCAGTCGGGGGGACTCGAGAAACACCATATATTTT.

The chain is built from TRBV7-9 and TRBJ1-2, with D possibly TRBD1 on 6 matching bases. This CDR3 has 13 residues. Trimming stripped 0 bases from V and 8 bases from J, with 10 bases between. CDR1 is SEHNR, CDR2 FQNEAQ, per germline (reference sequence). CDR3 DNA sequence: TGTGCCAGCAGCTTAGCGGACAGAGGGGGCTACACCTTC. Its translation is CASSLADRGGYTF.

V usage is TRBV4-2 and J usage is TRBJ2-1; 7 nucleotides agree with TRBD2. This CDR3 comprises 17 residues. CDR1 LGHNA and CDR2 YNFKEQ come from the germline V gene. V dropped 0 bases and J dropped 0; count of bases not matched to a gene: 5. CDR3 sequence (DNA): TGTGCCAGCAGCCAAGAACTAGCGTCGAGCTCCTACAATGAGCAGTTCTTC. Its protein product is CASSQELASSSYNEQFF.

The DNA of the CDR3 is TGTGCCTGGTCCGTTCCAGCGGGACTTAATGAGCAGTTCTTC. It is translated as CAWSVPAGLNEQFF. V usage is TRBV30 and J usage is TRBJ2-1, with TRBD2 matching 7 bases. V lost 5 bases, J lost 7 bases, and 11 bases stayed unmatched. The CDR3 is made up of 14 amino acids. Germline-derived CDR1 and CDR2 are GTSNPN and SVGIG (reference sequence).

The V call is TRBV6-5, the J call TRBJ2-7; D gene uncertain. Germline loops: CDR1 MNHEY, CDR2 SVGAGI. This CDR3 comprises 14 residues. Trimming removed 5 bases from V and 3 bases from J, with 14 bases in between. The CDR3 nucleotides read TGTGCCAGCAGTATGGGCCTTTCCTTCTACGAGCAGTACTTC. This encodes CASSMGLSFYEQYF.

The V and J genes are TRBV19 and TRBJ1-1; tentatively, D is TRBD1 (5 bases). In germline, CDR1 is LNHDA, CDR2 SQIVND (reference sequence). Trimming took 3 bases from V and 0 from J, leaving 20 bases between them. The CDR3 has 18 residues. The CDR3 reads CASSILAPAGRLNTEAFF. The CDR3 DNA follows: TGTGCCAGTAGTATTCTGGCGCCCGCGGGGCGATTGAACACTGAAGCTTTCTTT. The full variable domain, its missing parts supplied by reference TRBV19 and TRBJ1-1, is DGGITQSPKYLFRKEGQNVTLSCEQNLNHDAMYWYRQDPGQGLRLIYYSQIVNDFQKGDIAEGYSVSREKKESFPLTVTSAQKNPTAFYLCASSILAPAGRLNTEAFFGQGTRLTVV.

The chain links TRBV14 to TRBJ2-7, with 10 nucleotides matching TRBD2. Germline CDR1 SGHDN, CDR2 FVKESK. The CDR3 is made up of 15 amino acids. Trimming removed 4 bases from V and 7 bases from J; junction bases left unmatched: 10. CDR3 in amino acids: CASSRSIAGGGEQYF. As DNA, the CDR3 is TGTGCCAGCAGCCGTTCTATAGCGGGAGGAGGAGAGCAGTACTTC. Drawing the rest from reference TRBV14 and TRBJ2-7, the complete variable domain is EAGVTQFPSHSVIEKGQTVTLRCDPISGHDNLYWYRRVMGKEIKFLLHFVKESKQDESGMPNNRFLAERTGGTYSTLKVQPAELEDSGVYFCASSRSIAGGGEQYFGPGTRLTVT.

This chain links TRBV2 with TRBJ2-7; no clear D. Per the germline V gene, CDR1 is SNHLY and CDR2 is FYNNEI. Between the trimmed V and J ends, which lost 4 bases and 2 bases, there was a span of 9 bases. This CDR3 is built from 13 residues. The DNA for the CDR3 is TGTGCCAGCAGTGGTTGGTTAGCCTACGAGCAGTACTTC. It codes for CASSGWLAYEQYF.